This T cell receptor (beta chain) was found in a study of blood T cell repertoires in COVID-19. Germline loops: CDR1 SGHDN, CDR2 FVKESK. Germline trimming cut 4 bases from V and 10 bases from J; bases unmatched to any gene: 7. The CDR3 totals 14 residues. Measured with immunoSEQ multiplex PCR; TCRdb has only the in-frame clones, and not every one. Of fewer than 200,000 clones detected, 75% to 90% appear once; the ten largest clones hold over 3%. The source material was peripheral blood. The sequence was obtained from a human donor with acute or convalescent COVID-19. The donor label of this sample is uncertain. V is TRBV14 and J is TRBJ1-6, with TRBD1 matching 7 bases. In DNA form, the CDR3 reads TGTGCCAGCAGCCCACAGGGGAAGGTCTCACCCCTCCACTTT. It codes for CASSPQGKVSPLHF.